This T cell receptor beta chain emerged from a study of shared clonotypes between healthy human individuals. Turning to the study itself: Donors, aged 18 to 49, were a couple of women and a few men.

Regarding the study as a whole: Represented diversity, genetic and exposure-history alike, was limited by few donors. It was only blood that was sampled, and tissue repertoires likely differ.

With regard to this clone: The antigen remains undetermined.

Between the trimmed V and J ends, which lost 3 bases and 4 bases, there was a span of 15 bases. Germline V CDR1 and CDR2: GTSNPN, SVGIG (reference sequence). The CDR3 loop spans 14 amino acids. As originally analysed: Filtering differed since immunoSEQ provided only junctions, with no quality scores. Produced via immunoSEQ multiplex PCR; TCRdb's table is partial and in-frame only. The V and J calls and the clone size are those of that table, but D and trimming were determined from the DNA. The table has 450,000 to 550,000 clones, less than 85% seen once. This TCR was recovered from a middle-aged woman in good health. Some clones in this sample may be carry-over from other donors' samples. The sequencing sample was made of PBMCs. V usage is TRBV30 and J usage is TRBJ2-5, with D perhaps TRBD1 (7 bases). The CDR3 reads CAWRGGQGGETQYF. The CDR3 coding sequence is TGTGCCTGGAGGGGGGGCCAGGGGGGAGAGACCCAGTACTTC.